These 6 T cell receptor beta chains share one sample of origin, sequenced in a study of T-cell memory formation after mild COVID-19. TCRdb re-called the 5' RACE reads with MiXCR, one entry per CDR3 protein. Of about 130,000 distinct CDR3 sequences listed, approximately 15% are singletons. The sample was PBMCs or a T cell subset sorted from them (not recorded which). Source of these receptors: an adult woman who had mild COVID-19 (a few samples of this study predate the infection). Cell type and time point are not known.

The chain has TRBV30 and TRBJ2-7; TRBD1 matches at 8 bases. Germline V gene data show CDR1 as GTSNPN and CDR2 as SVGIG (reference sequence). J was trimmed by 7 bases and V by 5 bases; bases with no gene match: 10. The length of the CDR3 is 13 residues. CDR3 region: CAWGGQGAGEQYF. The CDR3 region has the DNA TGTGCCTGGGGAGGTCAGGGGGCAGGGGAGCAGTACTTC.

This chain joins TRBV12-3 or TRBV12-4 and TRBJ2-1; D is unresolved. V was shortened by 6 bases and J by 5 bases, with 14 bases between the two germline ends. This CDR3 has 14 residues. CDR3 sequence reads: CASSRFPSNNEQFF. In DNA form, the CDR3 reads TGTGCCAGCAGCCGCTTCCCCTCGAACAATGAGCAGTTCTTC.

The chain recombines TRBV15 with TRBJ1-5; D is perhaps TRBD1 (6 bases). Germline CDR1 is LNHNV and CDR2 is YYDKDF (reference sequence). Trimming removed 1 base from V and 3 bases from J, with 10 bases in between. The CDR3 covers 15 residues. CDR3 in DNA: TGTGCCACCAGCAGAGTACAGGGTTCCAATCAGCCCCAGCATTTT. Translated, it gives CATSRVQGSNQPQHF.

This clonotype occurred a few times. J is TRBJ2-6 and V is TRBV18; 9 bases match TRBD1. The V segment lost 3 bases and the J segment 0 bases; nucleotides outside the gene matches: 6. This CDR3 has 18 residues. Per germline, CDR1 KGHSH and CDR2 LQKENI. The CDR3 DNA follows: TGTGCCAGCTCACCCCGGACAGGGGACACCTCTGGGGCCAACGTCCTGACTTTC. It codes for CASSPRTGDTSGANVLTF. The whole variable domain, remainder taken from reference TRBV18 and TRBJ2-6, is NAGVMQNPRHLVRRRGQEARLRCSPMKGHSHVYWYRQLPEEGLKFMVYLQKENIIDESGMPKERFSAEFPKEGPSILRIQQVVRGDSAAYFCASSPRTGDTSGANVLTFGAGSRLTVL.

The chain combines TRBV7-3 with TRBJ2-1; possibly TRBD2 for D (7 bases). Germline-derived CDR1 and CDR2 are SGHTA and FQGTGA. The germline V and J ends were trimmed by 2 bases and 2 bases, with 13 bases remaining between them. The CDR3 has 16 residues. CDR3 sequence reads: CASSLFRGAAYNEQFF. Written as DNA, the CDR3 is TGTGCCAGCAGCTTATTTCGGGGGGCCGCCTACAATGAGCAGTTCTTC.

This clonotype was recorded a few times. The rearrangement joins TRBV10-3 to TRBJ1-4; no clear D gene. Germline CDR1 and CDR2: ENHRY and SYGVKD. Trimming shortened V by 6 bases and J by 4 bases, and 12 bases separated the two germline ends. The CDR3 loop spans 14 amino acids. The CDR3 loop reads CAISPGGNNEKLFF. The CDR3 DNA follows: TGTGCCATCAGCCCGGGAGGGAATAATGAAAAACTGTTTTTT.